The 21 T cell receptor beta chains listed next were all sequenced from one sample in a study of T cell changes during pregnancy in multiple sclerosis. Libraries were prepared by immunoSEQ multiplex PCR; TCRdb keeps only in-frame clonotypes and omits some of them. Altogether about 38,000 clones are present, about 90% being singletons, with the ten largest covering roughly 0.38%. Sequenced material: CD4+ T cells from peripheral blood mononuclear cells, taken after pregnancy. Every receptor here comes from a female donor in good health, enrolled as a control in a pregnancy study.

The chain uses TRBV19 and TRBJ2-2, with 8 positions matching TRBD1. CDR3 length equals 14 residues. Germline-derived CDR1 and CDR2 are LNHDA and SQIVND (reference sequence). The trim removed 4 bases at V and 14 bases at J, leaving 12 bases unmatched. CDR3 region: CASSSIGTGLYLFF. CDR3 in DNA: TGTGCCAGTAGTAGTATAGGGACAGGACTCTATCTGTTTTTT.

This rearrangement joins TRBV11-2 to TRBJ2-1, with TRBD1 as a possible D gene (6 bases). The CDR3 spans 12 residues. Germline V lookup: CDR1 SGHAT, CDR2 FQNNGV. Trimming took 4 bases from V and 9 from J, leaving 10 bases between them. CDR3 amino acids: CASSSLGGEQFF. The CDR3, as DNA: TGTGCCAGCAGCTCCCTAGGGGGTGAGCAGTTCTTC.

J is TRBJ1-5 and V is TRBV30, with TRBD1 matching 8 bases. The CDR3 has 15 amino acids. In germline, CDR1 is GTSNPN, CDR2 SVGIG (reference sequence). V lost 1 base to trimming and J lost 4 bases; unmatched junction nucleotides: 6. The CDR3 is CAWSGPRQGNQPQHF. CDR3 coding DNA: TGTGCCTGGAGTGGCCCCCGACAGGGGAATCAGCCCCAGCATTTT.

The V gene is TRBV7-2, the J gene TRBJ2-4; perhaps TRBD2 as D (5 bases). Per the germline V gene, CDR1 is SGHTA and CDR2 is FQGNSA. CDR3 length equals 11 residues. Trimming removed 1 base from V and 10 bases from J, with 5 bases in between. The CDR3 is CASSLGGIQYF. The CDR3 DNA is TGTGCCAGCAGCTTAGGAGGGATTCAGTACTTC.

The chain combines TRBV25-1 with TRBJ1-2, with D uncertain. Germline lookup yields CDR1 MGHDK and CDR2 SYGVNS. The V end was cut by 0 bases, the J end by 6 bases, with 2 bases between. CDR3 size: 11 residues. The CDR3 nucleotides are TGTGCCAGCAGTGAATATAATGGCTACACCTTC. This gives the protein CASSEYNGYTF.

The CDR3: CASSVGWGDRGATNEKLFF. The CDR3 bases are TGTGCCAGCAGCGTAGGGTGGGGGGACAGGGGTGCAACTAATGAAAAACTGTTTTTT. V usage is TRBV9 and J usage is TRBJ1-4; 10 nucleotides match TRBD1. CDR1 and CDR2 (germline): SGDLS, YYNGEE. The trim removed 0 bases at V and 0 bases at J, leaving 8 bases unmatched. This CDR3 is built from 19 residues. Full variable domain (outside the CDR3, taken from reference TRBV9 and TRBJ1-4): DSGVTQTPKHLITATGQRVTLRCSPRSGDLSVYWYQQSLDQGLQFLIQYYNGEERAKGNILERFSAQQFPDLHSELNLSSLELGDSALYFCASSVGWGDRGATNEKLFFGSGTQLSVL.

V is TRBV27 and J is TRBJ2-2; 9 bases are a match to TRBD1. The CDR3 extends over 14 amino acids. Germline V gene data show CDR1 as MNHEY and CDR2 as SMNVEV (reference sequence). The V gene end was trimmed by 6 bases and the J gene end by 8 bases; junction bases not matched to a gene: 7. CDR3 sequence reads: CASSPGQGFGELFF. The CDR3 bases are TGTGCCAGCAGCCCGGGACAGGGTTTTGGGGAGCTGTTTTTT.

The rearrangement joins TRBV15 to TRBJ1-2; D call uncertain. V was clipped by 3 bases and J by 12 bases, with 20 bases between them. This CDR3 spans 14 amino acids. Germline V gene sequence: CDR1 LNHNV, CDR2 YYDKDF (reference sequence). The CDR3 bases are TGTGCCACCAGCAGTTTATATAACCAGGATGTAAACACCTTC. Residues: CATSSLYNQDVNTF.

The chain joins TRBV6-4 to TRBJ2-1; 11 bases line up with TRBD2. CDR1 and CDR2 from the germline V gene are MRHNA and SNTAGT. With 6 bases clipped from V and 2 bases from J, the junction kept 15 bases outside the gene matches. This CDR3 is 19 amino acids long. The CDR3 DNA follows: TGTGCCAGCAGCAACTCGGGCCTAGCGGGAGGATATCCCTACAATGAGCAGTTCTTC. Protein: CASSNSGLAGGYPYNEQFF.

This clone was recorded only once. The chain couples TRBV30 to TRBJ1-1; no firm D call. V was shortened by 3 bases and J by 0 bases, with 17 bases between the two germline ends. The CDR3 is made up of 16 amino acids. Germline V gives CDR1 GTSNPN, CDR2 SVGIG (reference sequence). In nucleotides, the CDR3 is TGTGCCTGGAGGAAGCGGTCATCACCTATGAACACTGAAGCTTTCTTT. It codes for CAWRKRSSPMNTEAFF.

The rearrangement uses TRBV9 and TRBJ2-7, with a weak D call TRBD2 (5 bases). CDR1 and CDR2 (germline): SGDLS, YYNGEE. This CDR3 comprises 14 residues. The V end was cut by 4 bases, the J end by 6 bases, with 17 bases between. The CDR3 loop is CASSLNVRGSEQYF. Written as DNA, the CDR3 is TGTGCCAGCAGCCTAAACGTCCGTGGGAGCGAGCAGTACTTC.

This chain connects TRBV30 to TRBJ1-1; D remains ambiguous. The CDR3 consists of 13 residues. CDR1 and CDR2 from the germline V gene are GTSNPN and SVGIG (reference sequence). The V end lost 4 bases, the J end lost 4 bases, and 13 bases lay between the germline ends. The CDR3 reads CAWKSFTGTEAFF. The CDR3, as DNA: TGTGCCTGGAAAAGTTTTACGGGCACTGAAGCTTTCTTT.

CDR3 bases: TGTGCCAGCAGCGGACAGGGAGAGACCCAGTACTTC. It specifies CASSGQGETQYF. The chain is built from TRBV2 and TRBJ2-5, with 8 nucleotides matching TRBD1. Germline V gene data show CDR1 as SNHLY and CDR2 as FYNNEI. Losses at the gene ends were 6 bases for V and 4 bases for J; bases not matched to a gene: 1. The CDR3 has 12 residues.

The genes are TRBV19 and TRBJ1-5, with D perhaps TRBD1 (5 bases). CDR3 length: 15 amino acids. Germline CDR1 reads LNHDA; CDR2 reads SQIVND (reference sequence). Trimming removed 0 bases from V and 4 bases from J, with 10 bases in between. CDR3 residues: CASSIDRGANQPQHF. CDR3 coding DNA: TGTGCCAGTAGTATAGATCGTGGGGCTAATCAGCCCCAGCATTTT.

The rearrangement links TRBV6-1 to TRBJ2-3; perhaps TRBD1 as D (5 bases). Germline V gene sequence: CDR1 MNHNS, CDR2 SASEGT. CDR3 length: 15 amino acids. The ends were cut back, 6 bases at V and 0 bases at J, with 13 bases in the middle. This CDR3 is CASRLTVTSTDTQYF. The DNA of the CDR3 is TGTGCCAGCAGACTGACAGTTACTAGCACAGATACGCAGTATTTT.

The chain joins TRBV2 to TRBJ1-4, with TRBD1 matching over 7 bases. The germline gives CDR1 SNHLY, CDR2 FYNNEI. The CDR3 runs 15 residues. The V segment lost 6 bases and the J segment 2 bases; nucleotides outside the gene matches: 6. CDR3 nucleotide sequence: TGTGCCAGCAGAGCAGGGGGAAGGACTAATGAAAAACTGTTTTTT. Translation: CASRAGGRTNEKLFF.

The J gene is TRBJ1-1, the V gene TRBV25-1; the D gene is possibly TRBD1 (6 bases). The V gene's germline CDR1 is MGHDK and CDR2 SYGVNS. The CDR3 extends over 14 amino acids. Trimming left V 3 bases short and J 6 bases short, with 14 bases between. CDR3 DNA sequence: TGTGCCAGCAGTGACCCCAGGGAGGGGGCTGAAGCTTTCTTT. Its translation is CASSDPREGAEAFF.

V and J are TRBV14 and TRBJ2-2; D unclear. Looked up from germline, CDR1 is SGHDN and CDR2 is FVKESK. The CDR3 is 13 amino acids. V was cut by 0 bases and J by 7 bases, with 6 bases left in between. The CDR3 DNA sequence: TGTGCCAGCAGCCAAGATAGAATCGGGGAGCTGTTTTTT. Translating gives CASSQDRIGELFF.

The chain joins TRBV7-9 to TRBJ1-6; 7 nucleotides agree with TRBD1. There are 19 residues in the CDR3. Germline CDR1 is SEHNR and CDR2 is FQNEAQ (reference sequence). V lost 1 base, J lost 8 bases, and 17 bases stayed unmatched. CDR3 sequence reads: CASSLVWGTAQSRYSPLHF. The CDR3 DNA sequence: TGTGCCAGCAGCTTAGTTTGGGGGACAGCTCAAAGCAGGTATTCACCCCTCCACTTT.

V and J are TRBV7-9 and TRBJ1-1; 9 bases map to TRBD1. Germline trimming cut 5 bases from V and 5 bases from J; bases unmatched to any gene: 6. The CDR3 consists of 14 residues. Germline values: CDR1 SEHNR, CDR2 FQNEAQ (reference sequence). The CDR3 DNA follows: TGTGCCAGCAGCCCGGGGACAGGGCGGACTGAAGCTTTCTTT. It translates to CASSPGTGRTEAFF.

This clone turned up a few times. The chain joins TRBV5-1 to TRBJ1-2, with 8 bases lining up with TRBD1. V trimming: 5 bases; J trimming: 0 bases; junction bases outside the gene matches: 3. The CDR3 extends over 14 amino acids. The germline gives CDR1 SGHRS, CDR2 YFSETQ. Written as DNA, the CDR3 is TGCGCCAGCAGTCTGGACAGGGCTAACTATGGCTACACCTTC. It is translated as CASSLDRANYGYTF.